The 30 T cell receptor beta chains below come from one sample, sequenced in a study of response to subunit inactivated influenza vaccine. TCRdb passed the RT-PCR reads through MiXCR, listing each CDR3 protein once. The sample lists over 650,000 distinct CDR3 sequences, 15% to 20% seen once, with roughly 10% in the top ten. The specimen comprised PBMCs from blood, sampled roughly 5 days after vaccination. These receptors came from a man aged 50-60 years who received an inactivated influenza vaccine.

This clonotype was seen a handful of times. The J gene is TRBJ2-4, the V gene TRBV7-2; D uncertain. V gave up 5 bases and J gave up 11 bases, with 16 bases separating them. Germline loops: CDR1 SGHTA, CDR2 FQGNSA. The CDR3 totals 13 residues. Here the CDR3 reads CASSQGIKRFQYF. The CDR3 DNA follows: TGTGCCAGCAGCCAAGGGATCAAACGATTTCAGTACTTC.

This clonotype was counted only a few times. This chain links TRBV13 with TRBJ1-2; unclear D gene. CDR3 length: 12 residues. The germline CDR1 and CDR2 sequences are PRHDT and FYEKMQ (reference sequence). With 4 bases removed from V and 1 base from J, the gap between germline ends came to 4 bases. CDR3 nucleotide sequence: TGTGCCAGCAGCTCCATTAACTATGGCTACACCTTC. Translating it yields CASSSINYGYTF.

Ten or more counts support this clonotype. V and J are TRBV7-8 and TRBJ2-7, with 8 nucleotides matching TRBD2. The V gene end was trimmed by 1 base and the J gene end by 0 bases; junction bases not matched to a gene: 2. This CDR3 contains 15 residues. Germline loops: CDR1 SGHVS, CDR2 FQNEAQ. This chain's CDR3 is CASSLELAASYEQYF. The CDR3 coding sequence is TGTGCCAGCAGCTTAGAACTAGCGGCCTCCTACGAGCAGTACTTC. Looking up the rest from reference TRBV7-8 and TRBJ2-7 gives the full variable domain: GAGVSQSPRYKVAKRGQDVALRCDPISGHVSLFWYQQALGQGPEFLTYFQNEAQLDKSGLPSDRFFAERPEGSVSTLKIQRTQQEDSAVYLCASSLELAASYEQYFGPGTRLTVT.

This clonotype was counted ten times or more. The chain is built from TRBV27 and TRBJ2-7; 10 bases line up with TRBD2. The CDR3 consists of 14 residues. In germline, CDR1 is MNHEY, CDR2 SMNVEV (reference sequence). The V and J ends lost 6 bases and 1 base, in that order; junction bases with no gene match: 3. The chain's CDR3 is CASSKTSGSYEQYF. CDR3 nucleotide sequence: TGTGCCAGCAGCAAGACTAGCGGGTCCTACGAGCAGTACTTC.

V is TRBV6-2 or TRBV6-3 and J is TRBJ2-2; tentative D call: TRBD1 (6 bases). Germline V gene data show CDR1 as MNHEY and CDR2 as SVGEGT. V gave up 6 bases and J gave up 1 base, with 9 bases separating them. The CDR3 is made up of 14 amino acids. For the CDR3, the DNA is TGTGCCAGCAGAAAGACAGGGAACACCGGGGAGCTGTTTTTT. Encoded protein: CASRKTGNTGELFF.

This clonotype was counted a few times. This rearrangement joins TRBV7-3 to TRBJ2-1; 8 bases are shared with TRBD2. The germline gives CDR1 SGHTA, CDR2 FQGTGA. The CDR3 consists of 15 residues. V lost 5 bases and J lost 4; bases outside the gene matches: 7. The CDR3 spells CASSRSGSIYNEQFF. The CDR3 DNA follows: TGTGCCAGCAGCCGAAGCGGGAGCATTTACAATGAGCAGTTCTTC.

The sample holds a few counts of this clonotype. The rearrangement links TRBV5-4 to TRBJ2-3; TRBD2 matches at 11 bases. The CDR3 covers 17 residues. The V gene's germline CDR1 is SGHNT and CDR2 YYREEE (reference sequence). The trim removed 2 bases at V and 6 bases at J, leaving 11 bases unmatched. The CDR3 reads CASSLYPLAGVADTQYF. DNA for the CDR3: TGTGCCAGCAGCTTATACCCACTAGCGGGAGTCGCGGATACGCAGTATTTT.

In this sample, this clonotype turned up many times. The CDR3, as DNA: TGTGCCAGCAGTTTGGGTACTTATAGCAATCAGCCCCAGCATTTT. Its protein product is CASSLGTYSNQPQHF. The chain links TRBV28 to TRBJ1-5; the D is unclear. This CDR3 region has 15 residues. The germline gives CDR1 MDHEN, CDR2 SYDVKM. The V gene lost 3 bases and the J gene lost 0 bases, with 9 bases spanning the gap.

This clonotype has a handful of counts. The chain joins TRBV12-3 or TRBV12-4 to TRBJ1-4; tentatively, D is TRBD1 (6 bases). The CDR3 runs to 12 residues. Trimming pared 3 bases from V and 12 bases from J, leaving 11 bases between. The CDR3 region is CASSFRGLELFF. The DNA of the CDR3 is TGTGCCAGCAGTTTCAGGGGCTTGGAACTGTTTTTT.

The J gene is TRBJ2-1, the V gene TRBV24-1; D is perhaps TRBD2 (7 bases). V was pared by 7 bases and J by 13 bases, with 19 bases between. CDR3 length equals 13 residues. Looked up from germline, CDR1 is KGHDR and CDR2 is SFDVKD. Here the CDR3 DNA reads TGTGCCACCAGGGAGGGGGGGAAAGGTTTTCAGTTCTTC. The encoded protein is CATREGGKGFQFF.

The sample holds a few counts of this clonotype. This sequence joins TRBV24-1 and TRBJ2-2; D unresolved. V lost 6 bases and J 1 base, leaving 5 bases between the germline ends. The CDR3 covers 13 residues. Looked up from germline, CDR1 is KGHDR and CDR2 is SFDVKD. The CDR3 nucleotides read TGTGCCACCAGTCGGATGAACACCGGGGAGCTGTTTTTT. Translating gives CATSRMNTGELFF.

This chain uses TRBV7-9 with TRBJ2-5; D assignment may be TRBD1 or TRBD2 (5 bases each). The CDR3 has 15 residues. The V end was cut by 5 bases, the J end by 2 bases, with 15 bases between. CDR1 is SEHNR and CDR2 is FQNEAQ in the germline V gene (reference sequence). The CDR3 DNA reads TGTGCCAGCAGCCCACGGGACGGTCTACAAGAGACCCAGTACTTC. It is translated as CASSPRDGLQETQYF.

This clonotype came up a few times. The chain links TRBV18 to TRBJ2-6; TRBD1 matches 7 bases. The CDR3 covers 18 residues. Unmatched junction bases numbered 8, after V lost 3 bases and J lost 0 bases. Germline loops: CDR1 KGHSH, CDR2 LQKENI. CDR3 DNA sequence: TGTGCCAGCTCACCGGGGTGGACAGGTGCCTCTGGGGCCAACGTCCTGACTTTC. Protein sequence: CASSPGWTGASGANVLTF. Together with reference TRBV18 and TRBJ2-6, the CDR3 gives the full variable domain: NAGVMQNPRHLVRRRGQEARLRCSPMKGHSHVYWYRQLPEEGLKFMVYLQKENIIDESGMPKERFSAEFPKEGPSILRIQQVVRGDSAAYFCASSPGWTGASGANVLTFGAGSRLTVL.

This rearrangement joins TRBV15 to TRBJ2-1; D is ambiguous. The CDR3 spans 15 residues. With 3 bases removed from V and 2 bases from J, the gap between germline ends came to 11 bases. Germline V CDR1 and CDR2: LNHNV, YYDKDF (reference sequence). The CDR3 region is CATSSARRAYNEQFF. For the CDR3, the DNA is TGTGCCACCAGCAGTGCCCGCCGTGCCTACAATGAGCAGTTCTTC. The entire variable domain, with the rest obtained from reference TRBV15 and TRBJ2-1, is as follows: DAMVIQNPRYQVTQFGKPVTLSCSQTLNHNVMYWYQQKSSQAPKLLFHYYDKDFNNEADTPDNFQSRRPNTSFCFLDIRSPGLGDTAMYLCATSSARRAYNEQFFGPGTRLTVL.

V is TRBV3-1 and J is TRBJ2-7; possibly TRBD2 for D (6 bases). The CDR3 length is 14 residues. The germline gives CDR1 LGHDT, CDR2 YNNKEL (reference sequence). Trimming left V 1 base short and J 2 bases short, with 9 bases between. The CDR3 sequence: CASSQGGMPYEQYF. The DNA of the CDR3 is TGTGCCAGCAGCCAAGGCGGGATGCCCTACGAGCAGTACTTC.

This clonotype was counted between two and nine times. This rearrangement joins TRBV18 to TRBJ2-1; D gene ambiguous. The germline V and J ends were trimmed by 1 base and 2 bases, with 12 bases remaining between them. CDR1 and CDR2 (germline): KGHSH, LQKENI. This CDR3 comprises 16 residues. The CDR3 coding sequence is TGTGCCAGCTCACCACAGTCCAGGATAACCTACAATGAGCAGTTCTTC. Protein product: CASSPQSRITYNEQFF.

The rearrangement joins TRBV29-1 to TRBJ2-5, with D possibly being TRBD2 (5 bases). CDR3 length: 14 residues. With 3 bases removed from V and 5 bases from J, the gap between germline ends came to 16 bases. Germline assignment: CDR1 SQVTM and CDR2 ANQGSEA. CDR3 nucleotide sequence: TGCAGCGTTGACGGGATAGACGCTGGGGAGACCCAGTACTTC. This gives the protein CSVDGIDAGETQYF.

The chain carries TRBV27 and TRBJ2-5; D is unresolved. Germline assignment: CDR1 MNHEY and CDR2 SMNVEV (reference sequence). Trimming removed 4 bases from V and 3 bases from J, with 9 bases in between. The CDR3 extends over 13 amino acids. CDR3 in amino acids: CASSSLVEETQYF. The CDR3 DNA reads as TGTGCCAGCAGTTCATTGGTTGAAGAGACCCAGTACTTC.

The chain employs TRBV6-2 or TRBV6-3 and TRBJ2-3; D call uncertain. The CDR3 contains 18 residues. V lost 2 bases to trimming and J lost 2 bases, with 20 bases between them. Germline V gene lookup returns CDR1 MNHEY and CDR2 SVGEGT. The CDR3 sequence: CASSYVAGRALNTDTQYF. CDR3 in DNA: TGTGCCAGCAGTTACGTCGCCGGCCGAGCCCTTAACACAGATACGCAGTATTTT.

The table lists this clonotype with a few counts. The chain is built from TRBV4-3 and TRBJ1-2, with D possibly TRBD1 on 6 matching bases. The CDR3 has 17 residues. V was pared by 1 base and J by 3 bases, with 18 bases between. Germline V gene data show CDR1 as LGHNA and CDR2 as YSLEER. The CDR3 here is CASSQAGPGAVYYGYTF. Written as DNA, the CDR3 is TGCGCCAGCAGCCAAGCAGGACCGGGGGCCGTTTACTATGGCTACACCTTC.

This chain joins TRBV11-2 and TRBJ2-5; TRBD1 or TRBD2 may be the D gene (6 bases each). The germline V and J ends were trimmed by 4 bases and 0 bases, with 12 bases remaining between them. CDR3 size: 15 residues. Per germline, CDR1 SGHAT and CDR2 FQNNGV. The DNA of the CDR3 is TGTGCCAGCAGCTCGATCGGGGGCTACCAAGAGACCCAGTACTTC. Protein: CASSSIGGYQETQYF.

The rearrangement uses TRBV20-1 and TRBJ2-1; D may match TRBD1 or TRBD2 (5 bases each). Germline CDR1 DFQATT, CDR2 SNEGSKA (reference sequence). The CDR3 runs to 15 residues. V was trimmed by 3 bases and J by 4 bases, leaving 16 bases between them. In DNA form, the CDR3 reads TGCAGTGCTAGGGGGGTTGAGCGCCGATACAATGAGCAGTTCTTC. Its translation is CSARGVERRYNEQFF.

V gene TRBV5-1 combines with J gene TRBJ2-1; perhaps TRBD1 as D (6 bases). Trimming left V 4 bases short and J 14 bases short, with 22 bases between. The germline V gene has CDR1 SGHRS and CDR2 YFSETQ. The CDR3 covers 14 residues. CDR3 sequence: CASSGGQQGTWKFF. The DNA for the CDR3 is TGCGCCAGCAGCGGAGGCCAACAGGGAACGTGGAAGTTCTTC.

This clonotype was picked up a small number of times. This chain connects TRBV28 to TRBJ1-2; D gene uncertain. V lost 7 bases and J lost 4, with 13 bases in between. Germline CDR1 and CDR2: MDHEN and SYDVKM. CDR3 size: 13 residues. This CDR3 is CASTSGSSYGYTF. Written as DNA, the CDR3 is TGTGCCAGCACCTCCGGAAGCAGCTATGGCTACACCTTC.

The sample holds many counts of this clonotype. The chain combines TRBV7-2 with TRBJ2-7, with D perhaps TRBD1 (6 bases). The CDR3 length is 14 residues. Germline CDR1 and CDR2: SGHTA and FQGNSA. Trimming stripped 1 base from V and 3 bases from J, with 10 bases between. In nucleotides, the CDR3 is TGTGCCAGCAGCTTAGAACAGGGAATCTACGAGCAGTACTTC. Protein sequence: CASSLEQGIYEQYF.

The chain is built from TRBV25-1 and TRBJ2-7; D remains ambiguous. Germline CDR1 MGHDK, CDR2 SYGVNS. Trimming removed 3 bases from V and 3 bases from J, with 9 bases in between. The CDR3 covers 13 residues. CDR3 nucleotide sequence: TGTGCCAGCAGTGACATCACGGGCTACGAGCAGTACTTC. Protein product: CASSDITGYEQYF.

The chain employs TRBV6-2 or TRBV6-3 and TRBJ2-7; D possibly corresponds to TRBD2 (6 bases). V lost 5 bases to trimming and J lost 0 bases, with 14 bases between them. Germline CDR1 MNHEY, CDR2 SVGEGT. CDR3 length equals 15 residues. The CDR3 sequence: CASSVRGWSSYEQYF. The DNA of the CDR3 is TGTGCCAGCAGTGTCCGGGGGTGGAGCTCCTACGAGCAGTACTTC.

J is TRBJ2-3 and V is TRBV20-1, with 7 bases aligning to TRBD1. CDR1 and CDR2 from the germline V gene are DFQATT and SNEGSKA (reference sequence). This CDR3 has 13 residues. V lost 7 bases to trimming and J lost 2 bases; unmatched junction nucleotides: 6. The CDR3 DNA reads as TGCAGTGGTAACAGGGGAAACACAGATACGCAGTATTTT. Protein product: CSGNRGNTDTQYF.

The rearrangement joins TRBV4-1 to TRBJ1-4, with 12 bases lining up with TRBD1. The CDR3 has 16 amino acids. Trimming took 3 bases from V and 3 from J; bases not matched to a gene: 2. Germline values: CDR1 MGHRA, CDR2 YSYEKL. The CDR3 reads CASSQGQGASNEKLFF. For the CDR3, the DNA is TGCGCCAGCAGCCAGGGACAGGGGGCTTCTAATGAAAAACTGTTTTTT.

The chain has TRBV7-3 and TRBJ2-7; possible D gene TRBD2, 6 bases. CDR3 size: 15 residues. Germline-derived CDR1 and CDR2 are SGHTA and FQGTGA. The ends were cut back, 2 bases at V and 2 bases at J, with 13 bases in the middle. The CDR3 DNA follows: TGTGCCAGCAGCTTATTTCCCGGAGGGGCCTACGAGCAGTACTTC. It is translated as CASSLFPGGAYEQYF.